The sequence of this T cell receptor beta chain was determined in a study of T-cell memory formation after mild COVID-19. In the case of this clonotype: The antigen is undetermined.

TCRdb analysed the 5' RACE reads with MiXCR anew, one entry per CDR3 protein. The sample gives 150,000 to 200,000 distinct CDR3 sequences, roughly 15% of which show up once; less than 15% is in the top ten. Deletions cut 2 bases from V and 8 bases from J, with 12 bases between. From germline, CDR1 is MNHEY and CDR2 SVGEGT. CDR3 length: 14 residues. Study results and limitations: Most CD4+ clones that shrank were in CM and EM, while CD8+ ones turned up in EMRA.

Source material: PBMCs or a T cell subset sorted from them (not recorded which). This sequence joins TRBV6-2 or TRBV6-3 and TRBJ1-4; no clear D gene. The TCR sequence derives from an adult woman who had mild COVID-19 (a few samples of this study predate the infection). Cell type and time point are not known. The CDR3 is CASSYLAAGEKLFF. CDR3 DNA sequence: TGTGCCAGCAGTTACCTCGCGGCGGGAGAAAAACTGTTTTTT.